The 4 T cell receptor beta chains below were found in one sample sequenced in a study of T cell responses to AZD1222 COVID-19 vaccine. The protocol was immunoSEQ multiplex PCR, while the TCRdb copy is restricted to in-frame clones and leaves out a portion. The sample has some 120,000 clones, about 88% seen once. This material consisted of peripheral blood, taken 28 days after the second AZD1222 dose. These TCRs come from an adult who received the AZD1222 COVID-19 vaccine.

This clone has only a few counts. The rearrangement joins TRBV11-2 to TRBJ1-6; D remains ambiguous. Trimming pared 3 bases from V and 7 bases from J, leaving 10 bases between. The CDR3 spans 14 residues. Germline loops: CDR1 SGHAT, CDR2 FQNNGV. The CDR3 region is CASSLGQLNSPLHF. The DNA for the CDR3 is TGTGCCAGCAGCTTGGGCCAGTTGAATTCACCCCTCCACTTT.

The chain couples TRBV30 to TRBJ1-3, with D possibly matching TRBD1 (5 bases). The V end was cut by 3 bases, the J end by 4 bases, with 16 bases between. Looked up from germline, CDR1 is GTSNPN and CDR2 is SVGIG (reference sequence). CDR3 length: 15 amino acids. CDR3 loop: CAWSRGQPGGNTIYF. The CDR3 nucleotides are TGTGCCTGGAGCCGAGGGCAACCAGGGGGAAACACCATATATTTT.

V usage is TRBV19 and J usage is TRBJ1-6; no reliable D call. V lost 9 bases to trimming and J lost 5 bases, with 5 bases between them. CDR1 and CDR2 (germline): LNHDA, SQIVND (reference sequence). The CDR3 spans 11 residues. The CDR3 loop reads CARINNSPLHF. The CDR3 DNA reads TGTGCCAGGATAAATAATTCACCCCTCCACTTT.

This clone was observed once. The rearrangement links TRBV3-1 (or the pseudogene TRBV3-2) to TRBJ2-7; TRBD2 matches 12 bases. Germline V lookup: CDR1 LGHDT, CDR2 YNNKEL (reference sequence). After removal of 4 bases from V and 6 bases from J, the junction contained 4 bases not matched to a gene. This CDR3 is 14 amino acids long. In DNA, the CDR3 is TGTGCCAGCAGCCGGCTAGCGGGGGGGCCCGAGCAGTACTTC. Translating it yields CASSRLAGGPEQYF.